The 9 T cell receptor beta chains below come from one sample, sequenced in a study of T-cell memory formation after mild COVID-19. TCRdb redid the calling of the 5' RACE reads with MiXCR, one entry per CDR3 protein. The table includes under 400,000 distinct CDR3 sequences, around a fifth detected once. Sequenced input: PBMCs or a T cell subset sorted from them (not recorded which). The receptor set was obtained from an adult woman who had mild COVID-19 (a few samples of this study predate the infection). Cell type and time point are not known.

There are a few counts of this clonotype. The chain's CDR3 is CASSLENSGTQYF. In nucleotides, the CDR3 is TGTGCCAGCAGCTTAGAAAACAGCGGGACCCAGTACTTC. V usage is TRBV11-2 and J usage is TRBJ2-5; perhaps TRBD2 as D (5 bases). The length of the CDR3 is 13 residues. Per the germline V gene, CDR1 is SGHAT and CDR2 is FQNNGV. Between the trimmed V and J ends, which lost 0 bases and 7 bases, there was a span of 9 bases. Variable domain in full (rest from reference TRBV11-2 and TRBJ2-5): EAGVAQSPRYKIIEKRQSVAFWCNPISGHATLYWYQQILGQGPKLLIQFQNNGVVDDSQLPKDRFSAERLKGVDSTLKIQPAKLEDSAVYLCASSLENSGTQYFGPGTRLLVL.

This clonotype occurred a few times. The chain joins TRBV20-1 to TRBJ2-1; D call uncertain. CDR3 size: 16 residues. V lost 0 bases, J lost 0 bases, and 12 bases lay in between. Per germline, CDR1 DFQATT and CDR2 SNEGSKA (reference sequence). The CDR3 reads CSARDPGSRSYNEQFF. CDR3 coding DNA: TGCAGTGCTAGAGACCCGGGCAGCCGCTCCTACAATGAGCAGTTCTTC.

This clonotype was counted only a few times. The chain employs TRBV5-1 and TRBJ1-1; D gene uncertain. This CDR3 is built from 15 residues. V shed 3 bases and J shed 4 bases, with 16 bases lying between them. Germline V gives CDR1 SGHRS, CDR2 YFSETQ. CDR3 nucleotides: TGCGCCAGCAGCTACGCGAGGGTGGTGGGCACTGAAGCTTTCTTT. Translating it yields CASSYARVVGTEAFF.

CDR3 coding DNA: TGTGCCAGCTCACCACCCTGGGGCGGAGCCTACGAGCAGTACTTC. Its translation is CASSPPWGGAYEQYF. The chain combines TRBV18 with TRBJ2-7; a weak D match, TRBD1 (5 bases). In germline, CDR1 is KGHSH, CDR2 LQKENI. The CDR3 runs 15 residues. Trimming removed 0 bases at V and 2 bases at J, with 11 bases between.

The V and J genes are TRBV5-4 and TRBJ2-2; 8 nucleotides line up with TRBD1. The junction had 8 bases not matched to a gene; V was cut back by 4 bases and J by 3 bases. Per the germline V gene, CDR1 is SGHNT and CDR2 is YYREEE (reference sequence). The CDR3 extends over 16 amino acids. This CDR3 is CASSPRTGTYTGELFF. Here the CDR3 DNA reads TGTGCCAGCAGCCCCCGGACAGGGACCTACACCGGGGAGCTGTTTTTT.

The chain couples TRBV2 to TRBJ2-5, with a tentative D call TRBD2 (6 bases). The V end was cut by 6 bases, the J end by 9 bases, with 11 bases between. Germline lookup yields CDR1 SNHLY and CDR2 FYNNEI. The CDR3 is made up of 11 amino acids. CDR3 sequence reads: CASSPEGSQYF. Here the CDR3 DNA reads TGTGCCAGCAGCCCGGAGGGGTCCCAGTACTTC.

V usage is TRBV11-3 and J usage is TRBJ1-1; the match to TRBD1 covers 7 bases. The CDR3 is made up of 14 amino acids. CDR1 is SGHNT and CDR2 is YENEEA in the germline V gene. V was pared by 3 bases and J by 4 bases, with 5 bases of the junction left unmatched. In DNA, the CDR3 is TGTGCCAGCAGCTTTAACAGGGGAGGCACTGAAGCTTTCTTT. The encoded protein is CASSFNRGGTEAFF.

J is TRBJ2-2 and V is TRBV18, with D tentatively TRBD1 (6 bases). This CDR3 comprises 19 residues. V was clipped by 2 bases and J by 2 bases, with 21 bases between them. Germline assignment: CDR1 KGHSH and CDR2 LQKENI. The CDR3 sequence is CASSPIEGTGTTNTGELFF. The CDR3 DNA sequence: TGTGCCAGCTCACCAATCGAGGGGACCGGGACAACAAACACCGGGGAGCTGTTTTTT.

This clonotype appeared a few times. The V call is TRBV24-1, the J call TRBJ2-7; 9 positions agree with TRBD1. The CDR3 length is 15 residues. The germline V gene encodes CDR1 KGHDR and CDR2 SFDVKD. With V trimmed by 4 bases and J by 3 bases, 6 bases remained unmatched. The CDR3 reads CATSDPGTGNYEQYF. CDR3 nucleotides: TGTGCCACCAGTGACCCCGGGACAGGGAACTACGAGCAGTACTTC.